Sequencing of this T cell receptor beta chain was carried out in a study of OX40 agonist ivuxolimab in advanced cancers. A note on the overall study: Ivuxolimab was an agonistic, fully human IgG2 monoclonal antibody directed against OX40 (CD134), a costimulatory receptor. A male proportion of roughly 80% and a mean age of around 60 years, ranging from roughly 20 to 80, were recorded for the dose-escalation cohort. Peripheral TCRbeta sequencing was intended to test whether TCR sequence diversity was altered and clonal T-cell expansion was caused by ivuxolimab. Of the approximately 50 patients in dose escalation, about 20 had hepatocellular carcinoma, some 15 had melanoma, 9 had renal cell carcinoma and 9 had head and neck cancer. Intravenous ivuxolimab was administered to patients every 2 weeks at six dose levels: 0.01, 0.1, 0.3, 1.5, 3 and 10 mg/kg. The paper covers the monotherapy dose-escalation part of the phase I ivuxolimab trial, which included N ≈ 50 patients. Three dose-escalation patients achieved partial responses, one with hepatocellular carcinoma and two with cutaneous melanoma. Patients were allowed to have had prior anti-PD-1, anti-PD-L1 or anti-CTLA-4 therapy, and roughly two fifths of the dose-escalation patients had been treated with checkpoint inhibitors.

Notes on this clone: This receptor's antigen is unknown. Base qualities are not provided; no much larger clone lies one nucleotide away.

The paper as a whole reports these results and caveats: The antigen specificity of the clonally expanded peripheral T cells was not determined. Low levels of normalized T-cell clonal expansion were also shown by some nonresponding patients. In the 0.1-3.0 mg/kg groups, partial responders were among the patients with the lowest normalized peripheral clonal expansion, particularly in CD8+ T cells. At doses of 0.1 to 3.0 mg/kg, clonal expansion of both CD4+ and CD8+ T cells in blood was seen between baseline and week 6. On average, CD8+ T cells showed more expanded clones than CD4+ T cells after ivuxolimab.

Genomic DNA was extracted from sorted cells for sequencing of the TCRbeta CDR3 region. The immunoSEQ Assay was used for sequencing of TCRbeta CDR3 regions. TCRdb obtained this table from immuneACCESS and retained in-frame rearrangements with V and J assigned. These tables miss some clones; where compared with another copy, unresolved V genes account for less than half of the shortfall, and the remainder is unexplained. This sample comprises over 80,000 clones, approximately 82% of them detected only once. Over 0.7% of the sample goes to the ten largest clones. The trial excluded patients who had a history of autoimmune disease or who were on systemic immunosuppression. Peripheral blood for TCR sequencing was collected from all dose cohorts at baseline, on cycle 4 day 1, and on cycle 7 day 1. Samples were obtained from an open-label, multicenter, first-in-human phase I dose-escalation trial of ivuxolimab. Adults with locally advanced or metastatic melanoma, renal cell, hepatocellular, or head and neck squamous cell carcinoma were enrolled in the trial. Before TCR sequencing, CD4+ and CD8+ T cells were separately sorted from peripheral blood.

From its cysteine to its phenylalanine, the CDR3 spans 14 amino acids. Of the read, only the CDR3 DNA is kept; its 42 bases are in frame from base 1. V is pruned by 4 bases and J by 8 bases, leaving 2 bases of the junction without a gene match. CDR1 is given as MNHNY and CDR2 as SVGAGI, both from the germline V gene (reference sequence). The receptor was derived from an adult with an advanced solid tumor such as melanoma, head and neck, liver or kidney cancer. The chain employs TRBV6-6 and TRBJ1-4; TRBD1 agrees with 12 junctional bases. The starting material was CD4+ or CD8+ T cells sorted from blood, obtained in a trial of the OX40 agonist ivuxolimab. This receptor has the CDR3 CASSSGTGGEKLFF. The DNA is TGTGCCAGCAGTTCGGGGACAGGGGGCGAAAAACTGTTTTTT.